These T cell receptor beta chains were read from a single sample in a study of blood T cells in healthy people across ages. TCRdb analysed the 5' RACE reads with MiXCR anew, one entry per CDR3 protein. The repertoire holds about a million distinct CDR3 sequences, roughly 51% seen once, with about a fifth in the top ten. The sample was blood. Source of these receptors: an older woman in good health. CDR3s include the opening cysteine and the closing phenylalanine or tryptophan. The order of the fields is V gene, CDR3 protein.

v_call: TRBV28; cdr3_aa: CAIRLSGANVLTF
v_call: TRBV27; cdr3_aa: CASSLFPGLASYEQYF
v_call: TRBV20-1; cdr3_aa: CSAREHGLALYTQYF
v_call: TRBV15; cdr3_aa: CATSRDQGTSADTQYF
v_call: TRBV5-1; cdr3_aa: CASEPQGGETQYF
v_call: TRBV25-1; cdr3_aa: CASKGLAKNIQYF
v_call: TRBV28; cdr3_aa: CASSWTVSEQYF
v_call: TRBV30; cdr3_aa: CAWSVRPTPGRGQGYTF
v_call: TRBV6-5; cdr3_aa: CATTTSGGGNEQFF
v_call: TRBV6-1; cdr3_aa: CASSDVGRAETQYF
v_call: TRBV4-1; cdr3_aa: CASSQVQVGKSEKLFF
v_call: TRBV6-2/TRBV6-3; cdr3_aa: CASSFRPETQYF
v_call: TRBV24-1; cdr3_aa: CATSDGNRNEQYF
v_call: TRBV20-1; cdr3_aa: CSASRSNQPQHF
v_call: TRBV12-3/TRBV12-4; cdr3_aa: CASSRLGLAVTDTQYF
v_call: TRBV20-1; cdr3_aa: CSATVGTGAYEQYF
v_call: TRBV20-1; cdr3_aa: CRPLREGYEQYF
v_call: TRBV12-3/TRBV12-4; cdr3_aa: CATDRDNEQFF
v_call: TRBV25-1; cdr3_aa: CASSEPRGSGTDTQYF
v_call: TRBV9; cdr3_aa: CASSPWGTSPGTQYF
v_call: TRBV12-3/TRBV12-4; cdr3_aa: CASSVRKREGQNEQFF
v_call: TRBV7-7; cdr3_aa: CASSLGFAEQETQYF
v_call: TRBV20-1; cdr3_aa: CSAAVVDEQFF